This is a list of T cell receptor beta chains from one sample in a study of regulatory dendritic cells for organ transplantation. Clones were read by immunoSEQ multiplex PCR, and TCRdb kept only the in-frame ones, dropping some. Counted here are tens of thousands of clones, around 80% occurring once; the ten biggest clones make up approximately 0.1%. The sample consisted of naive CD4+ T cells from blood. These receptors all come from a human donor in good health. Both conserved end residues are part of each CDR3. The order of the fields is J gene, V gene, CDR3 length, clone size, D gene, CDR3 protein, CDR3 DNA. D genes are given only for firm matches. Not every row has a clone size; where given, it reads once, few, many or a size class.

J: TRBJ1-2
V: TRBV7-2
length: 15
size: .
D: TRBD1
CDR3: CASSIAGQGRYGYTF
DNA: TGTGCCAGCAGCATCGCGGGACAGGGCCGTTATGGCTACACCTTC

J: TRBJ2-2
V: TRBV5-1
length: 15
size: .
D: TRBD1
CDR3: CASSLAAGGTGELFF
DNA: TGCGCCAGCAGCTTGGCGGCAGGGGGTACCGGGGAGCTGTTTTTT

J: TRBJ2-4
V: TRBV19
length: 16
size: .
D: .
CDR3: CASSREAGAGGNIQYF
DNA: TGTGCCAGTAGTAGAGAGGCGGGGGCCGGGGGGAACATTCAGTACTTC

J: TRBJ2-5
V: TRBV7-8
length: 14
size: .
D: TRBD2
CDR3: CASRPTSDQETQYF
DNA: TGTGCCAGCAGGCCTACTAGCGACCAAGAGACCCAGTACTTC

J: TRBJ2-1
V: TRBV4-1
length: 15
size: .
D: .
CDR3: CASSPSGNFYNEQFF
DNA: TGCGCCAGCAGCCCGAGCGGAAACTTCTACAATGAGCAGTTCTTC

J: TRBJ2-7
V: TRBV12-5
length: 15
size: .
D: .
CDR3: CASGLVPERPYEQYF
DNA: TGTGCTAGTGGTTTGGTACCGGAGCGGCCCTACGAGCAGTACTTC

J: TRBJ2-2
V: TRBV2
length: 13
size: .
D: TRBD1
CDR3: CTSRDRGTGELFF
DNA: TGTACCTCCCGGGACAGGGGAACCGGGGAGCTGTTTTTT

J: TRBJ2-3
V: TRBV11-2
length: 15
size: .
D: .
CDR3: CASSHEGYNTDTQYF
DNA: TGTGCCAGCAGCCACGAGGGTTACAACACAGATACGCAGTATTTT

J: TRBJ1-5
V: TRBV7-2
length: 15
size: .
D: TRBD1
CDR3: CASSPQDRSNQPQHF
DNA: TGTGCCAGCAGCCCCCAGGACAGGAGCAATCAGCCCCAGCATTTT

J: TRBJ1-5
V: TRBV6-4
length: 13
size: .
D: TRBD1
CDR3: CASSADRGEPQHF
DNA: TGTGCCAGCAGTGCAGACAGGGGGGAGCCCCAGCATTTT

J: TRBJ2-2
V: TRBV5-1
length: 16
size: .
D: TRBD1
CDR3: CASNPTGTVNTGELFF
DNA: TGCGCCAGCAACCCAACCGGGACAGTGAACACCGGGGAGCTGTTTTTT

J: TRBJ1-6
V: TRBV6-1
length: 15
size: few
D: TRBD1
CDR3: CASSGKGASYSPLHF
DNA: TGTGCCAGCAGTGGAAAGGGGGCGAGCTATTCACCCCTCCACTTT

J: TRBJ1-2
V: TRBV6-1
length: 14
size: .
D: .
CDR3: CASTRAGDDYGYTF
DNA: TGTGCCAGCACGCGGGCAGGGGACGACTATGGCTACACCTTC

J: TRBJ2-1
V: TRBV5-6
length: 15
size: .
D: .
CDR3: CASSRGTATYNEQFF
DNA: TGTGCCAGCAGCCGGGGGACAGCAACTTACAATGAGCAGTTCTTC

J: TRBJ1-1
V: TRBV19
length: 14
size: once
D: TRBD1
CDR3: CASRTTGVNTEAFF
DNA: TGTGCCAGTAGGACGACAGGGGTGAACACTGAAGCTTTCTTT

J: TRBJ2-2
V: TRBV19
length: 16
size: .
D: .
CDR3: CASSQIGGRNTGELFF
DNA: TGTGCCAGTAGTCAGATCGGGGGGCGGAACACCGGGGAGCTGTTTTTT

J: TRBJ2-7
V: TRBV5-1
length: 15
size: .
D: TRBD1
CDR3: CASSRDREPTYEQYF
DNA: TGCGCCAGCAGTCGGGACAGGGAGCCTACCTACGAGCAGTACTTC

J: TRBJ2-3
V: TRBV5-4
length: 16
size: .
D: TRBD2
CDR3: CASSSESGGPTDRQYF
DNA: TGTGCCAGCAGCTCGGAGTCGGGGGGGCCCACAGATAGGCAGTATTTT

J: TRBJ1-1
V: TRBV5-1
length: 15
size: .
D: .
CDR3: CASSPGPGRNTEAFF
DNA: TGCGCCAGCAGCCCCGGTCCAGGGCGGAACACTGAAGCTTTCTTT

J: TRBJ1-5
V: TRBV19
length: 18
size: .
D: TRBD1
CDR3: CASSILITGTGRSQPQHF
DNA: TGTGCCAGTAGTATCTTGATTACCGGGACAGGGAGGTCTCAGCCCCAGCATTTT

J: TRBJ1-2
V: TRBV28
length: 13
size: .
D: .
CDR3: CASSQGGGYGYTF
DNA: TGTGCCAGCAGCCAAGGGGGGGGGTATGGCTACACCTTC

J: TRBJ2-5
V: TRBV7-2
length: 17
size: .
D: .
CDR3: CASSRPPGSSLQETQYF
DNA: TGTGCCAGCAGCCGCCCTCCCGGTTCATCCTTACAAGAGACCCAGTACTTC

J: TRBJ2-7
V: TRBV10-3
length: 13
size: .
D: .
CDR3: CAISRDNSYEQYF
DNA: TGTGCCATCAGCAGGGACAACTCCTACGAGCAGTACTTC

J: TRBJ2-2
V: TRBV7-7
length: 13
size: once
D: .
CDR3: CASSLQGGGELFF
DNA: TGTGCCAGCAGCCTCCAGGGCGGCGGGGAGCTGTTTTTT

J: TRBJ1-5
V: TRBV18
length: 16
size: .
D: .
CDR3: CASSPRGGGSNQPQHF
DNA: TGTGCCAGCTCACCACGGGGCGGTGGCAGCAATCAGCCCCAGCATTTT

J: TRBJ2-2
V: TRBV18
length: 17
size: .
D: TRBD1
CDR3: CASHSGTGVLNTGELFF
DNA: TGTGCCAGCCACTCCGGGACAGGCGTCCTGAACACCGGGGAGCTGTTTTTT

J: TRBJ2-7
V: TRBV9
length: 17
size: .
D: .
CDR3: CASSVGVGFGQNYEQYF
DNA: TGTGCCAGCAGCGTAGGCGTAGGATTTGGACAGAACTACGAGCAGTACTTC

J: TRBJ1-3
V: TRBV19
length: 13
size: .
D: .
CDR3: CASTGTFQNTIYF
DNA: TGTGCCAGTACCGGGACATTCCAAAACACCATATATTTT

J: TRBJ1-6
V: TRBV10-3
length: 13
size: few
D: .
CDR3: CAISEQGSSPLHF
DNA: TGTGCCATCAGTGAGCAGGGTAGTTCACCCCTCCACTTT

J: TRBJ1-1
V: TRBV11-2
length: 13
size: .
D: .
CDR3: CASSVQRNTEAFF
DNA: TGTGCCAGCAGCGTCCAGCGTAACACTGAAGCTTTCTTT

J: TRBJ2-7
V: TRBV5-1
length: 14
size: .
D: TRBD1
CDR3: CASSWDRGSYEQYF
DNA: TGCGCCAGCAGCTGGGACAGGGGGTCCTACGAGCAGTACTTC

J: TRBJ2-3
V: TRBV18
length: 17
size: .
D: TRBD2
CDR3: CASSPAASGGYADTQYF
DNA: TGTGCCAGCTCACCAGCGGCTAGCGGGGGGTATGCAGATACGCAGTATTTT

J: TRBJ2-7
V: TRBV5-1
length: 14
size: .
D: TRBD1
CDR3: CASSRDRDFYEQYF
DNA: TGCGCCAGCAGCCGGGACAGGGATTTTTACGAGCAGTACTTC

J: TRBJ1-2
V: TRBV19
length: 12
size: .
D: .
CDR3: CASSINNYGYTF
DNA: TGTGCCAGTAGTATTAATAACTATGGCTACACCTTC

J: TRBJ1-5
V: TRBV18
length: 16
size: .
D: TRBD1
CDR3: CASSPPGTGLNQPQHF
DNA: TGTGCCAGCTCACCTCCCGGGACAGGTCTTAATCAGCCCCAGCATTTT